Listed below are T cell receptor beta chains from one sample, sequenced in a study of T cells in Graves' hyperthyroidism and ophthalmopathy. One entry per CDR3 protein, called by TCRdb with MiXCR from the multiplex PCR reads. The sample shows almost 500,000 distinct CDR3 sequences, 20% to 25% of them seen only once. Sequenced: blood. Receptor source: a woman aged 70-85 years with Graves' ophthalmopathy. CDR3s include the opening cysteine and the closing phenylalanine or tryptophan. Each record gives: clone size, J gene, D gene, V gene, CDR3 DNA, CDR3 protein. The D gene is left open where the match is weak. Clone size is given for some rows only: seen once, a few or many times, or a class if the clone is expanded.

NA	TRBJ1-5	NA	TRBV6-5	TGTGCCAGCAGTTACTCGTCTTCGGGGAATAGCAATCAGCCCCAGCATTTT	CASSYSSSGNSNQPQHF
NA	TRBJ2-7	TRBD1	TRBV19	TGTGCCAGTAGTGCGGACAGGGGGCTCTACGAGCAGTACTTC	CASSADRGLYEQYF
many	TRBJ2-5	NA	TRBV2	TGTGCCAGCAGGGTGCAAGAGACCCAGTACTTC	CASRVQETQYF
few	TRBJ2-1	NA	TRBV9	TGTGCCAGCAGCCCCGGGAATTCCTACAATGAGCAGTTCTTC	CASSPGNSYNEQFF
many	TRBJ2-3	NA	TRBV3-2	TGTGCCAGCAGCCAAGAACTGCCACACACAGATACGCAGTATTTT	CASSQELPHTDTQYF
many	TRBJ2-5	NA	TRBV12-3/TRBV12-4	TGTGCCAGCAGTTTGAACAGCCGGTGGGAGACCCAGTACTTC	CASSLNSRWETQYF
NA	TRBJ2-2	TRBD1	TRBV6-5	TGTGCCAGCAGTTACTCGGGACAGGGTATAAACACCGGGGAGCTGTTTTTT	CASSYSGQGINTGELFF
NA	TRBJ2-3	TRBD2	TRBV25-1	TGTGCCAGCCAGCGGGCTAGCGGTCTCACAGATACGCAGTATTTT	CASQRASGLTDTQYF
NA	TRBJ1-1	TRBD1	TRBV4-2	TGTGCCAGCAGCCTAACAGGGGACCACACTGAAGCTTTCTTT	CASSLTGDHTEAFF
many	TRBJ2-3	TRBD2	TRBV12-3/TRBV12-4	TGTGCCAGCAGTTCGCTAGCGGGAGTTTCGTATACGCAGTATTTT	CASSSLAGVSYTQYF
few	TRBJ1-5	NA	TRBV20-1	TGCAGTGCCCCCCCCGGGACACAACGGAATCAGCCCCAGCATTTT	CSAPPGTQRNQPQHF
many	TRBJ2-3	TRBD1	TRBV28	TGTGCCAGCACCCTAAGGACAGGGTACACAGATACGCAGTATTTT	CASTLRTGYTDTQYF
few	TRBJ2-5	NA	TRBV5-1	TGCGCCAGCCGAATAAGCGGGCAGGGCGGGGAGACCCAGTACTTC	CASRISGQGGETQYF
NA	TRBJ2-3	NA	TRBV24-1	TGTACCACCAGTGAGTCCCAGTCGGGCACAGATACGCAGTATTTT	CTTSESQSGTDTQYF
NA	TRBJ1-4	NA	TRBV30	TGTGCCTGGAGTGTACGTGGTGAAAAACTGTTTTTT	CAWSVRGEKLFF
NA	TRBJ2-7	TRBD1	TRBV24-1	TGTGCCACCGGGGGACAGGAACTCTCCTACGAGCAGTACTTC	CATGGQELSYEQYF
many	TRBJ2-1	NA	TRBV29-1	TGCAGCGTTCCGGATTACTCCTACAATGAGCAGTTCTTC	CSVPDYSYNEQFF
NA	TRBJ2-7	TRBD2	TRBV5-1	TGCGCCAGCAGCTTGGGAGTAGCGGGAACCTCCTACGAGCAGTACTTC	CASSLGVAGTSYEQYF
few	TRBJ1-4	NA	TRBV6-1	TGTGCCAGCAGTACCCGGGGATTTTCGAGACCATCACTGTTTTTT	CASSTRGFSRPSLFF
NA	TRBJ2-5	TRBD2	TRBV18	TGTGCCAGCTCACCACCCAACCGCGCGCTAGCGGGCACACAAGAGACCCAGTACTTC	CASSPPNRALAGTQETQYF
NA	TRBJ2-7	NA	TRBV5-1	TGCGCCAGCAGCTTGGTTCTCGGGGGGCGCTCGAAGGCGGACGAGCAGTACTTC	CASSLVLGGRSKADEQYF
NA	TRBJ2-4	TRBD2	TRBV27	TGTGCCAGCAGTTCCCGCACTAGCGGAGAGGGAGGGGCCAAAAACATTCAGTACTTC	CASSSRTSGEGGAKNIQYF
few	TRBJ2-3	NA	TRBV9	TGTGCCAGCAACCTTGAGGGCTCCGTCACAGATACGCAGTATTTT	CASNLEGSVTDTQYF
few	TRBJ2-7	NA	TRBV10-2	TGCGCCAGCAGCGGACCAGGCAGGCGCTACGAGCAGTACTTC	CASSGPGRRYEQYF
NA	TRBJ2-3	NA	TRBV13	TGTGCCAGCAGCGCGGGGGCGTTTACGCAGTATTTT	CASSAGAFTQYF
NA	TRBJ1-3	NA	TRBV7-2	TGTGCCAGCAGCCTGGGATGGGGGGACCTAGCGAACACCATATATTTT	CASSLGWGDLANTIYF
NA	TRBJ1-2	NA	TRBV28	TGTGCCAGCACTGGGCAGGACTCTAACTATGGCTACACCTTC	CASTGQDSNYGYTF
NA	TRBJ1-1	NA	TRBV2	TGTGCCAGCAGCGTGGGGGTCAAGGGCACTGAAGCTTTCTTT	CASSVGVKGTEAFF
many	TRBJ2-7	TRBD1	TRBV27	TGTGCCAGCAGAGGGACAGGGGCCCTCGAGCAGTACTTC	CASRGTGALEQYF
many	TRBJ2-3	NA	TRBV28	TGTGCCAGCGGCGGCGCGGATAGCACAGATACGCAGTATTTT	CASGGADSTDTQYF